A single sample gave rise to the 10 T cell receptor beta chains below, sequenced in a study of shared clonotypes between healthy human individuals. Assay: immunoSEQ multiplex PCR; the TCRdb copy retains only in-frame clones and omits some. The table has some 2,000,000 clones, around 95% seen once. The sample comprised naive CD4+ T cells sorted from blood. Noted subset: CD45RA+ positively selected. These receptors were obtained from a man aged 18 to 30 in good health.

This chain links TRBV11-2 with TRBJ1-2, with a tentative D call TRBD1 (5 bases). With 3 bases removed from V and 7 bases from J, the gap between germline ends came to 18 bases. Germline V gives CDR1 SGHAT, CDR2 FQNNGV. The CDR3 spans 15 residues. CDR3 in amino acids: CASSLAGRDGFGYTF. CDR3 DNA sequence: TGTGCCAGCAGCTTGGCTGGCAGGGATGGATTTGGCTACACCTTC. Drawing the rest from reference TRBV11-2 and TRBJ1-2, the complete variable domain is EAGVAQSPRYKIIEKRQSVAFWCNPISGHATLYWYQQILGQGPKLLIQFQNNGVVDDSQLPKDRFSAERLKGVDSTLKIQPAKLEDSAVYLCASSLAGRDGFGYTFGSGTRLTVV.

A note on this clone: This may come from a read error, since a much larger clone is one base off. The chain recombines TRBV27 with TRBJ1-6; 8 bases are a match to TRBD1. Germline-derived CDR1 and CDR2 are MNHEY and SMNVEV (reference sequence). Trimming at V came to 4 bases and at J to 9 bases, leaving 14 bases not matched to a gene. The CDR3 runs to 17 residues. The chain's CDR3 is CASSSLLPTGASSPLHF. CDR3 DNA: TGTGCCAGCAGTTCCCTCCTTCCGACAGGGGCCAGTTCACCCCTCCACTTT.

V is TRBV19 and J is TRBJ1-5, with D maybe TRBD1 (6 bases). CDR1 and CDR2 from the germline V gene are LNHDA and SQIVND (reference sequence). There are 14 residues in the CDR3. Trimming removed 5 bases from V and 4 bases from J, with 12 bases in between. The CDR3 DNA follows: TGTGCCAGTAGTTTGGACAGCCTGAATCAGCCCCAGCATTTT. It is translated as CASSLDSLNQPQHF.

The chain links TRBV14 to TRBJ1-1; tentatively, D is TRBD1 (6 bases). CDR3 length: 13 residues. CDR1 is SGHDN, CDR2 FVKESK, per germline. V lost 0 bases to trimming and J lost 7 bases, with 9 bases between them. CDR3 bases: TGTGCCAGCAGCCAAGATAGAGGGGGTGAAGCTTTCTTT. Encoded protein: CASSQDRGGEAFF.

This clone was counted once. CDR3 DNA: TGTGCCAGCAAAGGGGACATTCAGTACTTC. Residues: CASKGDIQYF. The chain carries TRBV4-2 and TRBJ2-4; tentative D call: TRBD1 (5 bases). Per the germline V gene, CDR1 is LGHNA and CDR2 is YNFKEQ. This CDR3 is 10 amino acids long. Trimming stripped 7 bases from V and 8 bases from J, with 6 bases between.

The chain is built from TRBV27 and TRBJ1-1; the D gene is possibly TRBD1 (5 bases). Deletions cut 0 bases from V and 1 base from J, with 9 bases between. Germline CDR1 reads MNHEY; CDR2 reads SMNVEV (reference sequence). The CDR3 sequence is 15 residues long. The CDR3 DNA reads as TGTGCCAGCAGTTTATCCAGGGAAAAGAACACTGAAGCTTTCTTT. It codes for CASSLSREKNTEAFF.

V gene TRBV7-9 combines with J gene TRBJ2-1; 9 positions match TRBD1. CDR1 is SEHNR, CDR2 FQNEAQ, per germline (reference sequence). The CDR3 is 17 residues long. V trimming: 5 bases; J trimming: 5 bases; junction bases outside the gene matches: 13. In DNA form, the CDR3 reads TGTGCCAGCAGCCCAAGAACAGGGGGCCGTCCAAACAATGAGCAGTTCTTC. Its translation: CASSPRTGGRPNNEQFF.

The chain recombines TRBV5-1 with TRBJ2-1; D possibly corresponds to TRBD2 (6 bases). Trimming removed 4 bases from V and 5 bases from J, with 13 bases in between. This CDR3 has 14 residues. CDR1 is SGHRS and CDR2 is YFSETQ in the germline V gene. Here the CDR3 DNA reads TGCGCCAGCAGCCCCGCCGGGAGTAACAATGAGCAGTTCTTC. This encodes CASSPAGSNNEQFF. The complete variable domain, with remaining parts taken from reference TRBV5-1 and TRBJ2-1, reads KAGVTQTPRYLIKTRGQQVTLSCSPISGHRSVSWYQQTPGQGLQFLFEYFSETQRNKGNFPGRFSGRQFSNSRSEMNVSTLELGDSALYLCASSPAGSNNEQFFGPGTRLTVL.

The V and J genes are TRBV30 and TRBJ1-1; the D gene is possibly TRBD1 (5 bases). V was cut by 5 bases and J by 1 base, with 20 bases left in between. The CDR3 runs to 16 residues. Germline lookup yields CDR1 GTSNPN and CDR2 SVGIG (reference sequence). CDR3 amino acids: CAWSGGGRRGNTEAFF. The CDR3 bases are TGTGCCTGGTCTGGGGGGGGACGAAGAGGGAACACTGAAGCTTTCTTT.

The chain carries TRBV9 and TRBJ2-2; 14 nucleotides match TRBD2. CDR3 length: 15 amino acids. V shed 3 bases, J shed 9 bases, and the junction held 4 bases outside the gene matches. CDR1 SGDLS and CDR2 YYNGEE come from the germline V gene. In nucleotides, the CDR3 is TGTGCCAGCAGCGCCGGGACTAGCGGGAGCAGGGAGCTGTTTTTT. This codes for CASSAGTSGSRELFF.